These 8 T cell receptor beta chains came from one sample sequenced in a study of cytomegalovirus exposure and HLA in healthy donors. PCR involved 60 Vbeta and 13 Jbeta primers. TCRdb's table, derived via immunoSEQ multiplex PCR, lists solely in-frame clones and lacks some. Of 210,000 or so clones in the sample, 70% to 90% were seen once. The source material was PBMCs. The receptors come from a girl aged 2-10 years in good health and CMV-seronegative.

The CDR3 sequence is CASTLLAGGAHTQYF. The CDR3 nucleotides read TGTGCCAGCACCCTACTGGCGGGGGGGGCGCATACGCAGTATTTT. This chain joins TRBV9 and TRBJ2-3; the match to TRBD2 covers 9 bases. The J segment lost 7 bases and the V segment lost 6 bases, leaving 12 bases of the junction unmatched. The CDR3 extends over 15 amino acids. The germline V gene encodes CDR1 SGDLS and CDR2 YYNGEE.

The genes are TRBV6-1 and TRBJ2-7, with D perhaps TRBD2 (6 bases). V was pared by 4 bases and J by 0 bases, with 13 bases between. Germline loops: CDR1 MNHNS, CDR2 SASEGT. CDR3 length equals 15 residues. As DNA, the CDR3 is TGTGCCAGCAGTGGGGCTGAGCGGGTCTCCTACGAGCAGTACTTC. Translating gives CASSGAERVSYEQYF.

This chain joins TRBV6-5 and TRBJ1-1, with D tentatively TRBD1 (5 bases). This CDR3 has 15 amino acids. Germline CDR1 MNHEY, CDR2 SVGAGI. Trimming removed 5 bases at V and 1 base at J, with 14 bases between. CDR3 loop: CASSIGAGRNTEAFF. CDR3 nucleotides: TGTGCCAGCAGTATAGGGGCAGGCCGGAACACTGAAGCTTTCTTT.

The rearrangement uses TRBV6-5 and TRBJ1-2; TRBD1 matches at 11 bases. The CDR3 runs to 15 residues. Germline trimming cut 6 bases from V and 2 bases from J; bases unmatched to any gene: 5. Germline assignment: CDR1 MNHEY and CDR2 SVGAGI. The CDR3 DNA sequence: TGTGCCAGCAGAGGAAGGACAGGGGGCAACTATGGCTACACCTTC. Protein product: CASRGRTGGNYGYTF.

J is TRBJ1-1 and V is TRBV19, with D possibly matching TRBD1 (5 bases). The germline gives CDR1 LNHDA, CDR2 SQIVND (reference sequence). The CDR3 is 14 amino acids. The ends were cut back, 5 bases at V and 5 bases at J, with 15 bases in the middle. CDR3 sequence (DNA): TGTGCCAGTAGTGTTCTGGGGCGTGGGACTGAAGCTTTCTTT. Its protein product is CASSVLGRGTEAFF.

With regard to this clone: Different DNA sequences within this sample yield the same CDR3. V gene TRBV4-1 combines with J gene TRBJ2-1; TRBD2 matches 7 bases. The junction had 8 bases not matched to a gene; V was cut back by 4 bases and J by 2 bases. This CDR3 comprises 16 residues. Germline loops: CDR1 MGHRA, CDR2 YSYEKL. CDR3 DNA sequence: TGCGCCAGCAGCCCAACCCTAGCGGTTCCCTACAATGAGCAGTTCTTC. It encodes CASSPTLAVPYNEQFF.

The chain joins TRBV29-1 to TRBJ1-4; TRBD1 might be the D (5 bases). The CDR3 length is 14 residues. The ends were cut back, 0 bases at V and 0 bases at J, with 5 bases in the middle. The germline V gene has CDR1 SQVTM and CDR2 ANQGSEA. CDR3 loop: CSVEDRATNEKLFF. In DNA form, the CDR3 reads TGCAGCGTTGAAGACAGGGCAACTAATGAAAAACTGTTTTTT.

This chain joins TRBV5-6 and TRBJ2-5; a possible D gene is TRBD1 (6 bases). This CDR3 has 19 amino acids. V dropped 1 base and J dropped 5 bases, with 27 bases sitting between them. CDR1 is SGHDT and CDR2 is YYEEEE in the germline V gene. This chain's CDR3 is CASSLTGDRYTRGLETQYF. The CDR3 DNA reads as TGTGCCAGCAGCTTGACTGGTGACAGGTACACCAGAGGTCTGGAGACCCAGTACTTC.